Below, 12 T cell receptor beta chains from the same sample are listed, as sequenced in a study of cytomegalovirus exposure and HLA in healthy donors (dated by TCRdb to about 2017). Library generation was performed with the immunoSEQ multiplex PCR assay. For the multiplex PCR, a mixture combining 60 forward primers for TCR Vbeta segments and 13 reverse primers for TCR Jbeta segments was used. The clones in this table, taken by TCRdb from immuneACCESS, are in-frame only. Not every clone is retained; where verified, under half of the shortfall comes from an unresolved V gene, and the cause of the rest is unknown. This sample is represented by 200,000 or so clones; nearly 80% of them were singletons. The leading ten clones occupy 4.5% to 7.5% of the sample. Sequenced input: PBMCs. The receptors originated from a young woman in good health and CMV-seropositive.

This clone was picked up a small number of times. The chain uses TRBV28 and TRBJ2-1; D is undetermined. V gave up 3 bases and J gave up 0 bases, with 9 bases separating them. This CDR3 region has 15 residues. Germline V gene data show CDR1 as MDHEN and CDR2 as SYDVKM. CDR3 coding DNA: TGTGCCAGCAGTTTTCCAGGTAGCTCCTACAATGAGCAGTTCTTC. Its protein is CASSFPGSSYNEQFF. Full variable domain (rest looked up from reference TRBV28 and TRBJ2-1): DVKVTQSSRYLVKRTGEKVFLECVQDMDHENMFWYRQDPGLGLRLIYFSYDVKMKEKGDIPEGYSVSREKKERFSLILESASTNQTSMYLCASSFPGSSYNEQFFGPGTRLTVL.

The chain joins TRBV5-1 to TRBJ2-5; a weak D match, TRBD2 (5 bases). Germline values: CDR1 SGHRS, CDR2 YFSETQ. The CDR3 runs to 14 residues. Trimming pared 4 bases from V and 3 bases from J, leaving 13 bases between. CDR3 residues: CASSPGGPEETQYF. In nucleotides, the CDR3 is TGCGCCAGCAGCCCAGGCGGGCCTGAAGAGACCCAGTACTTC.

V gene TRBV5-1 combines with J gene TRBJ2-7; 8 nucleotides match TRBD1. In germline, CDR1 is SGHRS, CDR2 YFSETQ. This CDR3 is 12 amino acids long. Trimming took 0 bases from V and 11 from J; bases not matched to a gene: 4. CDR3 in amino acids: CASSLAGQGKYF. CDR3 sequence (DNA): TGCGCCAGCAGCTTGGCCGGACAGGGAAAGTACTTC.

The chain has TRBV27 and TRBJ2-7; TRBD1 is a possible D gene (5 bases). Germline V gene data show CDR1 as MNHEY and CDR2 as SMNVEV (reference sequence). This CDR3 has 13 residues. The germline V and J ends were trimmed by 3 bases and 2 bases, with 8 bases remaining between them. DNA of the CDR3: TGTGCCAGCAGTTTCACAGGTACCTACGAGCAGTACTTC. The encoded protein is CASSFTGTYEQYF.

This clone has a handful of counts. J is TRBJ2-2 and V is TRBV2; D may be TRBD1 (5 bases). The length of the CDR3 is 14 residues. Germline V CDR1 and CDR2: SNHLY, FYNNEI. Trimming stripped 6 bases from V and 6 bases from J, with 14 bases between. CDR3 region: CASRPDIIAGELFF. CDR3 nucleotides: TGTGCCAGCAGGCCGGACATAATCGCCGGGGAGCTGTTTTTT. The full variable domain, with the rest looked up from reference TRBV2 and TRBJ2-2, is EPEVTQTPSHQVTQMGQEVILRCVPISNHLYFYWYRQILGQKVEFLVSFYNNEISEKSEIFDDQFSVERPDGSNFTLKIRSTKLEDSAMYFCASRPDIIAGELFFGEGSRLTVL.

This clone came up a few times. The chain couples TRBV7-6 to TRBJ2-1; D is unresolved. Germline-derived CDR1 and CDR2 are SGHVS and FNYEAQ. This CDR3 is 12 amino acids long. Trimming left V 5 bases short and J 6 bases short, with 8 bases between. The CDR3 reads CASSRLGNEQFF. CDR3 nucleotides: TGTGCCAGCAGCAGACTGGGCAATGAGCAGTTCTTC.

The V gene is TRBV7-2, the J gene TRBJ2-7; possible D gene TRBD1, 6 bases. CDR1 is SGHTA and CDR2 is FQGNSA in the germline V gene. This CDR3 spans 15 amino acids. V was trimmed by 3 bases and J by 0 bases, leaving 12 bases between them. This CDR3 is CASSFLRGTSYEQYF. The DNA for the CDR3 is TGTGCCAGCAGCTTTTTAAGGGGGACCTCCTACGAGCAGTACTTC.

V and J are TRBV2 and TRBJ2-7; D not resolved. The V end was cut by 6 bases, the J end by 7 bases, with 10 bases between. In germline, CDR1 is SNHLY, CDR2 FYNNEI. The CDR3 runs to 11 residues. The CDR3, as DNA: TGTGCCAGCAGGGCAGCGTGGGAGCAGTACTTC. Translated, it gives CASRAAWEQYF.

The V gene is TRBV29-1, the J gene TRBJ2-3; possible D gene TRBD1, 5 bases. V shed 6 bases and J shed 4 bases, with 11 bases lying between them. Germline loops: CDR1 SQVTM, CDR2 ANQGSEA. The CDR3 is 12 amino acids. CDR3 in amino acids: CSVLGVSDTQYF. The CDR3 nucleotides read TGCAGCGTGCTAGGGGTTTCAGATACGCAGTATTTT.

V gene TRBV5-4 combines with J gene TRBJ1-1; no clear D. The germline gives CDR1 SGHNT, CDR2 YYREEE (reference sequence). V dropped 2 bases and J dropped 6 bases, with 14 bases sitting between them. This CDR3 has 14 amino acids. The CDR3 DNA is TGTGCCAGCAGCTTACCGGGGATCGAGGCTGAAGCTTTCTTT. Translating it yields CASSLPGIEAEAFF.

The V call is TRBV5-4, the J call TRBJ2-3; TRBD2 matches at 8 bases. The germline V gene encodes CDR1 SGHNT and CDR2 YYREEE (reference sequence). The CDR3 spans 14 residues. The ends lost 4 bases at V and 1 base at J; junction bases unmatched: 2. Here the CDR3 reads CASSPRGGTDTQYF. In nucleotides, the CDR3 is TGTGCCAGCAGCCCGCGGGGGGGCACAGATACGCAGTATTTT.

V gene TRBV10-1 combines with J gene TRBJ2-1; D is perhaps TRBD1 (6 bases). Germline V gene lookup returns CDR1 WNHNN and CDR2 SYGVQD (reference sequence). The length of the CDR3 is 13 residues. V lost 3 bases, J lost 10 bases, and 13 bases lay in between. The CDR3 protein is CASSDYGGIEQFF. CDR3 bases: TGCGCCAGCAGTGATTATGGGGGCATCGAGCAGTTCTTC.